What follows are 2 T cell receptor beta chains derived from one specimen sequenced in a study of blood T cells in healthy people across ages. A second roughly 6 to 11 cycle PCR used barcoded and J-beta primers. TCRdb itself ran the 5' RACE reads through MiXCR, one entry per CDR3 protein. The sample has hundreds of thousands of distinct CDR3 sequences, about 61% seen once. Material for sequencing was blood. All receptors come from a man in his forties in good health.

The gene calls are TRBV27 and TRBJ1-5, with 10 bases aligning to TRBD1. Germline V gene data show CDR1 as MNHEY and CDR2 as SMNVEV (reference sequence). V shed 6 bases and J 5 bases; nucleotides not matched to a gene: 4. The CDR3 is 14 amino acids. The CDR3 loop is CASRSGTGDQPQHF. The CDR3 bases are TGTGCCAGCAGGTCCGGGACAGGGGATCAGCCCCAGCATTTT.

CDR3 region: CATSEGQGGKDTQYF. The DNA for the CDR3 is TGTGCCACCAGTGAGGGACAGGGCGGGAAAGATACGCAGTATTTT. The rearrangement uses TRBV24-1 and TRBJ2-3, with 9 bases fitting TRBD1. Germline values: CDR1 KGHDR, CDR2 SFDVKD. Trimming took 4 bases from V and 5 from J; bases not matched to a gene: 6. The CDR3 is 15 residues long.